Following are 32 T cell receptor beta chains from one sample sequenced in a study of blood T cells in healthy people across ages. Together with a sample-barcoded 5' primer, a J-beta primer mix was included in a second PCR lasting about 7 to 12 cycles. TCRdb itself ran the 5' RACE reads through MiXCR, one entry per CDR3 protein. In the table there are around 870,000 distinct CDR3 sequences, around 26% of which are singletons. Sequencing input: blood. The receptor source for this set is a woman older than 75 in good health.

This clonotype has more than one count but fewer than ten. The chain is built from TRBV12-3 or TRBV12-4 and TRBJ2-3, with a weak D call TRBD2 (6 bases). V was trimmed by 6 bases and J by 0 bases, leaving 10 bases between them. The CDR3 has 14 amino acids. CDR3 residues: CASRRGVSTDTQYF. The CDR3 DNA reads as TGTGCCAGCAGGCGGGGCGTAAGCACAGATACGCAGTATTTT.

This clonotype was observed at least ten times. The V call is TRBV7-2, the J call TRBJ2-3, with 10 positions matching TRBD2. Per germline, CDR1 SGHTA and CDR2 FQGNSA. J gave up 1 base and V 5 bases, and 6 bases lay outside the gene matches. CDR3 length: 16 residues. The CDR3 nucleotides are TGTGCCAGCAGCACAAAGCGGGGGGGCGGCACAGATACGCAGTATTTT. Amino acids: CASSTKRGGGTDTQYF.

This clonotype was recorded at least ten times. This chain joins TRBV20-1 and TRBJ2-5; perhaps TRBD1 as D (5 bases). CDR3 size: 14 residues. In germline, CDR1 is DFQATT, CDR2 SNEGSKA (reference sequence). V was cut by 3 bases and J by 5 bases, with 16 bases left in between. DNA of the CDR3: TGCAGTGCTAGTCTTATCGACAGTGTCGAGACCCAGTACTTC. It encodes CSASLIDSVETQYF.

This clonotype was counted between two and nine times. A much larger clone lies a single base off, so this may be a read error. This chain joins TRBV4-2 and TRBJ2-5; TRBD1 matches at 9 bases. In germline, CDR1 is LGHNA, CDR2 YNFKEQ. This CDR3 comprises 15 residues. The CDR3: CAGSQDRTGAETQYF. DNA of the CDR3: TGTGCCGGCAGCCAAGATCGGACAGGGGCAGAGACCCAGTACTTC.

The chain employs TRBV7-2 and TRBJ1-2, with D perhaps TRBD1 (5 bases). CDR1 and CDR2 from the germline V gene are SGHTA and FQGNSA. V dropped 4 bases and J dropped 5 bases, with 17 bases sitting between them. The CDR3 consists of 15 residues. Here the CDR3 DNA reads TGTGCCAGCAGCTCATGGGACTGGGGTTCTTATGGCTACACCTTC. Amino acids: CASSSWDWGSYGYTF.

This clonotype showed up many times. The rearrangement links TRBV6-5 to TRBJ2-1, with D tentatively TRBD2 (5 bases). Germline CDR1 MNHEY, CDR2 SVGAGI. The CDR3 runs 13 residues. V was clipped by 6 bases and J by 3 bases, with 9 bases between them. This CDR3 is CASRTGIYNEQFF. As DNA, the CDR3 is TGTGCCAGCAGAACCGGGATCTACAATGAGCAGTTCTTC.

The chain combines TRBV29-1 with TRBJ2-7, with 12 bases matching TRBD2. The J segment lost 6 bases and the V segment lost 4 bases, leaving 10 bases of the junction unmatched. Germline-derived CDR1 and CDR2 are SQVTM and ANQGSEA. The CDR3 length is 15 residues. The CDR3 region is CSVASGRALSSEQYF. Written as DNA, the CDR3 is TGCAGCGTTGCTAGCGGGAGGGCCCTTTCAAGCGAGCAGTACTTC.

This clonotype was recorded at least ten times. The rearrangement links TRBV7-2 to TRBJ1-6; a possible D gene is TRBD1 (5 bases). Trimming took off 1 base at V and 4 bases at J, with 11 bases between the two ends. Germline V gene lookup returns CDR1 SGHTA and CDR2 FQGNSA. This CDR3 has 16 amino acids. The CDR3 here is CASSLGAGRYNSPLHF. The DNA for the CDR3 is TGTGCCAGCAGCTTAGGGGCAGGGAGGTATAATTCACCCCTCCACTTT.

Worth noting for this clonotype: One end of the junction fails to match germline, which may point to a read error. The chain employs TRBV28 and TRBJ2-3; TRBD2 matches 11 bases. In germline, CDR1 is MDHEN, CDR2 SYDVKM. CDR3 length equals 15 residues. The CDR3 reads CASSFLTSGASTQNF. The CDR3 nucleotides are TGTGCCAGCAGTTTCCTGACTAGCGGGGCGAGTACGCAGAATTTT.

This clonotype was seen many times. The chain uses TRBV27 and TRBJ2-7; D remains ambiguous. Trimming took off 1 base at V and 2 bases at J, with 6 bases between the two ends. The CDR3 sequence is 13 residues long. CDR1 is MNHEY and CDR2 is SMNVEV in the germline V gene (reference sequence). The CDR3 nucleotides read TGTGCCAGCAGTTTATGGATAACCTACGAGCAGTACTTC. This sequence encodes CASSLWITYEQYF.

The CDR3 sequence: CSAPRRAGADYNEQFF. CDR3 bases: TGCAGTGCTCCTCGTCGGGCGGGGGCCGACTACAATGAGCAGTTCTTC. The chain links TRBV20-1 to TRBJ2-1, with D maybe TRBD2 (7 bases). This CDR3 comprises 16 residues. The germline V and J ends were trimmed by 5 bases and 3 bases, with 20 bases remaining between them. In germline, CDR1 is DFQATT, CDR2 SNEGSKA (reference sequence).

The J gene is TRBJ1-4, the V gene TRBV4-2; TRBD1 is a possible D gene (5 bases). Germline V gives CDR1 LGHNA, CDR2 YNFKEQ. The CDR3 totals 15 residues. Trimming left V 0 bases short and J 4 bases short, with 9 bases between. The CDR3 loop reads CASSQDKGFNEKLFF. The CDR3 bases are TGTGCCAGCAGCCAAGATAAGGGGTTTAATGAAAAACTGTTTTTT.

This clonotype showed up many times. The chain couples TRBV5-1 to TRBJ2-7; tentative D call: TRBD1 (6 bases). CDR1 is SGHRS, CDR2 YFSETQ, per germline. CDR3 length: 14 amino acids. The V end lost 4 bases, the J end lost 2 bases, and 13 bases lay between the germline ends. CDR3 amino acids: CASSAQGQAYEQYF. CDR3 nucleotide sequence: TGCGCCAGCAGCGCTCAGGGGCAGGCCTACGAGCAGTACTTC.

The sample holds many counts of this clonotype. The gene calls are TRBV2 and TRBJ2-6, with D perhaps TRBD2 (5 bases). The germline gives CDR1 SNHLY, CDR2 FYNNEI. The CDR3 length is 15 residues. V shed 4 bases and J shed 0 bases, with 7 bases lying between them. CDR3 region: CASSGAGSGANVLTF. The CDR3, as DNA: TGTGCCAGCAGTGGGGCGGGCTCTGGGGCCAACGTCCTGACTTTC.

The chain employs TRBV7-2 and TRBJ2-7; possible D gene TRBD1, 6 bases. V was pared by 3 bases and J by 6 bases, with 12 bases between. CDR1 and CDR2 (germline): SGHTA, FQGNSA. The CDR3 is 13 amino acids. CDR3 residues: CASSFLGHTEQYF. In DNA, the CDR3 is TGTGCCAGCAGCTTCCTGGGACATACCGAGCAGTACTTC.

With respect to this clonotype: This may come from a read error, since a much larger clone is one base off. The chain couples TRBV6-5 to TRBJ1-5, with D unclear. Germline loops: CDR1 MNHEY, CDR2 SVGAGI. The CDR3 runs 15 residues. V was cut by 0 bases and J by 2 bases, with 8 bases left in between. The CDR3 DNA follows: TGTGCCAGCAGTTACTCGGCGGTAGGCAATCAGCCCCAGCATTTT. Translated: CASSYSAVGNQPQHF.

The chain employs TRBV10-3 and TRBJ2-1, with 7 bases that match TRBD2. The CDR3 runs 16 residues. CDR1 is ENHRY and CDR2 is SYGVKD in the germline V gene. V lost 5 bases to trimming and J lost 6 bases; unmatched junction nucleotides: 13. CDR3 region: CAISTTKRDSGNEQFF. DNA for the CDR3: TGTGCCATCAGTACCACTAAGCGGGACTCGGGCAATGAGCAGTTCTTC.

This clonotype was counted ten times or more. The CDR3 sequence: CASNSGTSAYNEQFF. In DNA, the CDR3 is TGTGCCAGCAACTCCGGGACTAGCGCCTACAATGAGCAGTTCTTC. The chain uses TRBV27 and TRBJ2-1; 10 bases match TRBD2. Per the germline V gene, CDR1 is MNHEY and CDR2 is SMNVEV (reference sequence). V shed 7 bases and J 2 bases; nucleotides not matched to a gene: 5. The CDR3 spans 15 residues.

This clonotype was seen repeatedly, ten times or more. The genes are TRBV7-9 and TRBJ1-6; no definite D call. The V gene's germline CDR1 is SEHNR and CDR2 FQNEAQ (reference sequence). The V end lost 5 bases, the J end lost 7 bases, and 9 bases lay between the germline ends. The CDR3 length is 13 residues. CDR3 sequence: CASSPAPNSPLHF. In DNA, the CDR3 is TGTGCCAGCAGCCCCGCCCCGAATTCACCCCTCCACTTT.

This clonotype occurred a few times. CDR3 in DNA: TGCGCCAGCAGCCCTCCCTTAGGGGCGAACACCGGGGAGCTGTTTTTT. Translating it yields CASSPPLGANTGELFF. The chain joins TRBV5-1 to TRBJ2-2, with a weak D call TRBD1 (5 bases). The CDR3 runs 16 residues. The germline V gene encodes CDR1 SGHRS and CDR2 YFSETQ. Trimming stripped 4 bases from V and 0 bases from J, with 13 bases between. The full variable domain, completed using reference TRBV5-1 and TRBJ2-2, is KAGVTQTPRYLIKTRGQQVTLSCSPISGHRSVSWYQQTPGQGLQFLFEYFSETQRNKGNFPGRFSGRQFSNSRSEMNVSTLELGDSALYLCASSPPLGANTGELFFGEGSRLTVL.

This chain uses TRBV12-3 or TRBV12-4 with TRBJ1-6; D is undetermined. The ends were cut back, 6 bases at V and 7 bases at J, with 13 bases in the middle. The CDR3 runs to 14 residues. CDR3 sequence reads: CASRRNSANSPLHF. The CDR3 DNA is TGTGCCAGCAGAAGGAATTCGGCGAATTCACCCCTCCACTTT.

This clonotype was recorded once. V and J are TRBV7-2 and TRBJ2-1, with D perhaps being TRBD1 or TRBD2 (7 bases each). The CDR3 has 16 amino acids. Germline assignment: CDR1 SGHTA and CDR2 FQGNSA. Trimming took 5 bases from V and 3 from J, leaving 17 bases between them. The CDR3 coding sequence is TGTGCCAGCAGCCCTACGACAGGGAGGGTCTACAATGAGCAGTTCTTC. Its translation: CASSPTTGRVYNEQFF.

This clonotype was seen ten or more times. The chain recombines TRBV5-1 with TRBJ2-1, with D perhaps matching TRBD1 (6 bases). Germline CDR1 SGHRS, CDR2 YFSETQ. The CDR3 consists of 15 residues. Trimming took 0 bases from V and 1 from J, leaving 8 bases between them. DNA for the CDR3: TGCGCCAGCAGCTTGGTTCAGGGGTCCTACAATGAGCAGTTCTTC. It translates to CASSLVQGSYNEQFF.

In this sample, this clonotype turned up many times. The V and J genes are TRBV5-1 and TRBJ1-1; tentative D call: TRBD1 (6 bases). The CDR3 sequence is 14 residues long. In germline, CDR1 is SGHRS, CDR2 YFSETQ. V was cut by 1 base and J by 4 bases, with 11 bases left in between. This CDR3 is CASSLRTESTEAFF. The CDR3 DNA sequence: TGCGCCAGCAGCTTGAGGACAGAGAGCACTGAAGCTTTCTTT.

This clonotype has more than one count but fewer than ten. One junction end disagrees with the germline gene, perhaps due to a read error. The chain couples TRBV18 to TRBJ1-2; D is undetermined. CDR1 and CDR2 (germline): KGHSH, LQKENI. This CDR3 is built from 14 residues. The CDR3 spells CTSSPNQNNYGYTF. The DNA of the CDR3 is TGTACCAGCTCACCGAACCAAAATAACTATGGCTACACCTTC.

The genes are TRBV7-9 and TRBJ2-1, with 7 bases identical to TRBD1. The CDR3 is 14 residues long. Trimming cost V 5 bases and J 13 bases; bases outside gene matches: 14. The germline V gene has CDR1 SEHNR and CDR2 FQNEAQ (reference sequence). CDR3 nucleotide sequence: TGTGCCAGCAGCCTCCCTAGGGGGCTTGAGACCCAGTTCTTC. Its translation: CASSLPRGLETQFF.

This clonotype was seen ten or more times. V usage is TRBV9 and J usage is TRBJ2-5, with a weak D call TRBD2 (6 bases). V lost 7 bases to trimming and J lost 5 bases, with 15 bases between them. This CDR3 spans 13 amino acids. Germline CDR1 is SGDLS and CDR2 is YYNGEE. Here the CDR3 DNA reads TGTGCCAGCCGGGGAGGTCAGGAGGAGACCCAGTACTTC. Amino acid sequence: CASRGGQEETQYF.

Remarks on this clonotype: This could be a read error, since a much larger clone is one nucleotide away. V usage is TRBV24-1 and J usage is TRBJ2-5; D perhaps matches TRBD2 (5 bases). The germline gives CDR1 KGHDR, CDR2 SFDVKD. The CDR3 runs 16 residues. V lost 1 base and J lost 7, with 18 bases in between. CDR3 DNA sequence: TGTGCCACCAGTGATTTTCATAGGACTCAGCGTGGGACCCAGTACTTC. Amino acids: CATSDFHRTQRGTQYF.

Only a few counts were recorded for this clonotype. This chain connects TRBV7-8 to TRBJ1-2; D unclear. Trimming cost V 5 bases and J 7 bases, with 23 bases left between them. This CDR3 spans 16 amino acids. CDR1 and CDR2 from the germline V gene are SGHVS and FQNEAQ. CDR3 sequence reads: CASSLDVREGRGGYTF. The CDR3, as DNA: TGTGCCAGCAGCCTGGACGTGCGGGAGGGTCGGGGTGGCTACACCTTC.

The sample holds a few counts of this clonotype. The chain couples TRBV6-1 to TRBJ2-7, with TRBD1 matching 7 bases. Per germline, CDR1 MNHNS and CDR2 SASEGT. Trimming took 5 bases from V and 5 from J; bases not matched to a gene: 6. This CDR3 is 13 amino acids long. In DNA form, the CDR3 reads TGTGCCAGCAGTCACCGACAGGGAAACGAGCAGTACTTC. This gives the protein CASSHRQGNEQYF.

About this clonotype itself: Possible read error: a much larger clone is one base away. The genes are TRBV7-8 and TRBJ2-1; 9 positions agree with TRBD2. The length of the CDR3 is 19 residues. Germline CDR1 is SGHVS and CDR2 is FQNEAQ. The CDR3 region has the DNA TGTGCCAGCAGCTTAGCGAGGGAGCGGGGGGCCGGGGAAGAGAATGAGCGGTTCTTC. It encodes CASSLARERGAGEENERFF.

This clonotype appeared a single time. The chain carries TRBV24-1 and TRBJ2-2; tentatively, D is TRBD1 (6 bases). Germline V gene sequence: CDR1 KGHDR, CDR2 SFDVKD. This CDR3 has 14 amino acids. Trimming took 4 bases from V and 6 from J, leaving 11 bases between them. This CDR3 is CATSDTTGPGELFF. The CDR3 bases are TGTGCCACCAGTGACACCACAGGGCCCGGGGAGCTGTTTTTT.